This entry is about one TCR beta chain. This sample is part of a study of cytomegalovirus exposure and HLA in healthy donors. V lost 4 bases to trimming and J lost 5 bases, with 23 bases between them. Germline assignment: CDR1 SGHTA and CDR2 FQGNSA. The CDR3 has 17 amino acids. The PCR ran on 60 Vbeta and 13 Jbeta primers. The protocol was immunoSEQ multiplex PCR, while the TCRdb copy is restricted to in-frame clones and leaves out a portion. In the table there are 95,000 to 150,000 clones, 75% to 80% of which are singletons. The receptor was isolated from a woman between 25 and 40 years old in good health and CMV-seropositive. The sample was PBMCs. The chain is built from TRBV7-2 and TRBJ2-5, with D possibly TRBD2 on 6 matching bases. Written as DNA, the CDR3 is TGTGCCAGCAGCTACATGTTAGCGGCGGGCCTGGGGGAGACCCAGTACTTC. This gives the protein CASSYMLAAGLGETQYF.